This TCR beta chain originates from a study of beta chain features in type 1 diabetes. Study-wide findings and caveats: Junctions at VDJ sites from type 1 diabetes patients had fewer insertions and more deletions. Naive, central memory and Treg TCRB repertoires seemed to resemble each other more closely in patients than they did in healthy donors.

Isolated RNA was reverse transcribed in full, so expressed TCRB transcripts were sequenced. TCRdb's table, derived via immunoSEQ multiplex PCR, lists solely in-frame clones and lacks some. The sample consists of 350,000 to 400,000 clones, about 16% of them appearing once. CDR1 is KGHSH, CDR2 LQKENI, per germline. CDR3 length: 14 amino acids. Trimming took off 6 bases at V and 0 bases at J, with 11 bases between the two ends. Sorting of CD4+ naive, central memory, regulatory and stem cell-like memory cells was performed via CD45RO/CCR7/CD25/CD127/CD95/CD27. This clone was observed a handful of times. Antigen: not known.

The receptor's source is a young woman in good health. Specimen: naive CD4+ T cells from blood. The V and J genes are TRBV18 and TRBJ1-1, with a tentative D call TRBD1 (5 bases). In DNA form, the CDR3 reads TGTGCCAGCTCGCGGGACTTCTTGAACACTGAAGCTTTCTTT. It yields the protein CASSRDFLNTEAFF.